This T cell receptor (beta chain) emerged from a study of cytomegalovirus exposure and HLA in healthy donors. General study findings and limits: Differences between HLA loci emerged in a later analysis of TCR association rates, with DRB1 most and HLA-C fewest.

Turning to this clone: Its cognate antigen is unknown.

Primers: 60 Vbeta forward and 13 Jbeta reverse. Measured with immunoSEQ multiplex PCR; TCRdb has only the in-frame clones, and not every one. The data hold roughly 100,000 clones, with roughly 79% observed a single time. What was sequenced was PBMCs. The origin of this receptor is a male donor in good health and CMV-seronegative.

The CDR3 DNA is TGTGCCAGCAGCTTAGCGGGGAGGTTGGAGGGCACAGATACGCAGTATTTT. Its protein is CASSLAGRLEGTDTQYF. The rearrangement links TRBV7-9 to TRBJ2-3; possibly TRBD2 for D (6 bases). CDR1 SEHNR and CDR2 FQNEAQ come from the germline V gene (reference sequence). V was pared by 0 bases and J by 1 base, with 14 bases between. The CDR3 loop spans 17 amino acids.